This TCR beta chain comes out of a study of shared clonotypes between healthy human individuals. Study results and limitations: Of the naive CD4 clonotypes, around 4.9% were shared across several donors.

Sorted-subset replicate PCRs used 150 to 200 ng DNA, approximately 30,000 T cell genomes. The method was immunoSEQ multiplex PCR; TCRdb's version includes in-frame clones alone and lacks a portion of them. The sample gives approximately 1,500,000 clones, approximately 96% of which show up once; roughly 1.1% is in the top ten. Note on this clone: Its specificity is not known.

The germline V gene has CDR1 SGHVS and CDR2 FQNEAQ. Trimming removed 3 bases at V and 3 bases at J, with 15 bases between. This CDR3 comprises 15 residues. The specimen sequenced was naive CD4+ T cells sorted from blood. The subset was: CD45RA+ positively selected. The source is a man aged 30-40 years in good health. The V gene is TRBV7-8, the J gene TRBJ2-7; a weak D match, TRBD2 (6 bases). CDR3: CASSLGGANVYEQYF. The CDR3 nucleotides read TGTGCCAGCAGCTTGGGGGGAGCCAACGTCTACGAGCAGTACTTC.